In its sample, the clone carrying this T cell receptor (beta chain) was seen a few times. Trimming shortened V by 3 bases and J by 6 bases, and 14 bases separated the two germline ends. This CDR3 comprises 15 residues. Germline values: CDR1 KGHDR, CDR2 SFDVKD. Data came from immunoSEQ multiplex PCR; TCRdb stores just in-frame clones and leaves some out. The table records about 170,000 clones, roughly 82% of them present only once. This sample stems from a study of blood T cell repertoires in COVID-19. Recovered Cohort 3 donors showed two negative PCRs, clearance, or symptom resolution. Sequencing was performed on PBMCs or T cells enriched from blood (not recorded which). The receptor was isolated from a man in his fifties who had recovered from COVID-19. The chain couples TRBV24-1 to TRBJ2-1, with D perhaps matching TRBD2 (7 bases). The CDR3 DNA is TGTGCCACCAGTGATACCGTGGCGGGGGCCAATGAGCAGTTCTTC. Its protein product is CATSDTVAGANEQFF.